Listed below are T cell receptor beta chains from one sample, sequenced in a study of CDR3 diversity in severe acne. One entry per CDR3 protein, called by TCRdb with MiXCR from the PCR reads. The sample carries approximately 79,000 distinct CDR3 sequences, roughly half recorded once. Material for sequencing was blood. Receptor source: a male donor in good health, serving as a control. Each CDR3 is given without its conserved first and last residue.

j_gene: TRBJ2-7; len: 11; v_gene: TRBV20-1; CDR3aa: SARGTGAGEQY
j_gene: TRBJ2-7; len: 12; v_gene: TRBV2; CDR3aa: ASSRTPEGGEQY
j_gene: TRBJ1-4; len: 10; v_gene: TRBV20-1; CDR3aa: SATSGNEKLF
j_gene: TRBJ2-1; len: 15; v_gene: TRBV9; CDR3aa: ASSPRLGQGGYSEQF
j_gene: TRBJ2-6; len: 20; v_gene: TRBV10-3; CDR3aa: AISEKTAKGQGAPAGANVLT
j_gene: TRBJ2-3; len: 12; v_gene: TRBV2; CDR3aa: ASRRDRGADTQC
j_gene: TRBJ2-5; len: 12; v_gene: TRBV7-8; CDR3aa: ASSSGGWSETQY
j_gene: TRBJ2-7; len: 15; v_gene: TRBV12-3/TRBV12-4; CDR3aa: ASSPARDGPKGGEQY
j_gene: TRBJ1-2; len: 14; v_gene: TRBV16; CDR3aa: ASSHLAENTNYGYT
j_gene: TRBJ2-7; len: 12; v_gene: TRBV24-1; CDR3aa: ATNRTGSSYEQY
j_gene: TRBJ1-1; len: 11; v_gene: TRBV28; CDR3aa: ASRPPANTEAF
j_gene: TRBJ1-1; len: 10; v_gene: TRBV19; CDR3aa: ASSIRNTEAF
j_gene: TRBJ2-5; len: 11; v_gene: TRBV20-1; CDR3aa: SANRLAGGSQY
j_gene: TRBJ2-5; len: 10; v_gene: TRBV2; CDR3aa: ASSELRETQY
j_gene: TRBJ1-5; len: 16; v_gene: TRBV5-4; CDR3aa: ASSPNPGTGESNQPQH
j_gene: TRBJ2-5; len: 14; v_gene: TRBV9; CDR3aa: KSSVGSGGFQETQY
j_gene: TRBJ2-7; len: 12; v_gene: TRBV6-1; CDR3aa: ASIYPGNSYEQY
j_gene: TRBJ2-3; len: 14; v_gene: TRBV28; CDR3aa: ASSKRTGDFWDTQY
j_gene: TRBJ2-7; len: 11; v_gene: TRBV5-1; CDR3aa: ASSTGQGYEQY
j_gene: TRBJ2-1; len: 12; v_gene: TRBV10-3; CDR3aa: AITAGQGANEQF
j_gene: TRBJ2-3; len: 11; v_gene: TRBV20-1; CDR3aa: SASGSRTDTQY
j_gene: TRBJ2-3; len: 12; v_gene: TRBV5-6; CDR3aa: ASSRTGNTDTQY
j_gene: TRBJ1-2; len: 14; v_gene: TRBV9; CDR3aa: ASSGIGGTQRHGYT
j_gene: TRBJ1-4; len: 14; v_gene: TRBV5-5; CDR3aa: ASSLARVTTNEKLF
j_gene: TRBJ2-7; len: 11; v_gene: TRBV19; CDR3aa: ASTPGETKEQY
j_gene: TRBJ1-5; len: 13; v_gene: TRBV13; CDR3aa: ASSGQGSSNQPQH
j_gene: TRBJ2-2; len: 10; v_gene: TRBV7-8; CDR3aa: ASSPITEMVF
j_gene: TRBJ2-3; len: 12; v_gene: TRBV10-3; CDR3aa: AISAGTETDTQY
j_gene: TRBJ2-7; len: 14; v_gene: TRBV9; CDR3aa: ASSESGGQGSYEQY
j_gene: TRBJ1-2; len: 11; v_gene: TRBV4-1; CDR3aa: ASSPAHGYGYT
j_gene: TRBJ2-1; len: 14; v_gene: TRBV24-1; CDR3aa: ATSDNRGRRYNEQF
j_gene: TRBJ2-1; len: 12; v_gene: TRBV30; CDR3aa: AWSGDFSYNEQF
j_gene: TRBJ2-3; len: 14; v_gene: TRBV7-9; CDR3aa: ASSFTSGPSTDTQY
j_gene: TRBJ2-5; len: 12; v_gene: TRBV7-2; CDR3aa: ASSRDRGLETQY
j_gene: TRBJ1-4; len: 13; v_gene: TRBV7-9; CDR3aa: ASSVGTDTNEKLF
j_gene: TRBJ2-7; len: 14; v_gene: TRBV19; CDR3aa: ASSIKGGQGSYEQY
j_gene: TRBJ1-2; len: 9; v_gene: TRBV4-1; CDR3aa: ACSLGYGYT